What follows are 27 T cell receptor beta chains derived from one specimen sequenced in a study of CD8 T cells in ankylosing spondylitis. Whole-study results and caveats: Blood of patients with ankylosing spondylitis appeared to be characterized by a TCR beta motif of 8 or 9 highly homologous variants.

These TCRs' antigens remain unknown. TCRdb re-analysed the 5' RACE reads in MiXCR, keeping a single row per CDR3 protein. This sample has about 540,000 distinct CDR3 sequences, with about 12% found just once. The specimen sequenced was blood, either unsorted or a sorted T cell fraction (not recorded which). Receptors were obtained from a male donor with ankylosing spondylitis.

This clonotype was seen more than once but under ten times. This chain links TRBV27 with TRBJ2-3; D is undetermined. The CDR3 sequence is 17 residues long. Deletions cut 6 bases from V and 6 bases from J, with 25 bases between. In germline, CDR1 is MNHEY, CDR2 SMNVEV (reference sequence). This CDR3 reads CASRMLSDPDPPDTQYF. CDR3 nucleotides: TGTGCCAGCAGGATGCTATCAGATCCGGACCCCCCCGATACGCAGTATTTT.

The sample holds many counts of this clonotype. V is TRBV9 and J is TRBJ2-3; 12 bases are a match to TRBD2. The CDR3 consists of 16 residues. From germline, CDR1 is SGDLS and CDR2 YYNGEE. With 4 bases clipped from V and 2 bases from J, the junction kept 5 bases outside the gene matches. DNA of the CDR3: TGTGCCAGCAGCTCCCCTAGCGGGAGGGTCACAGATACGCAGTATTTT. Its translation: CASSSPSGRVTDTQYF. The variable domain in full, completed from reference TRBV9 and TRBJ2-3, reads DSGVTQTPKHLITATGQRVTLRCSPRSGDLSVYWYQQSLDQGLQFLIQYYNGEERAKGNILERFSAQQFPDLHSELNLSSLELGDSALYFCASSSPSGRVTDTQYFGPGTRLTVL.

In this sample, this clonotype turned up many times. The chain recombines TRBV5-1 with TRBJ1-2; D is ambiguous. This CDR3 spans 12 amino acids. The germline V and J ends were trimmed by 4 bases and 4 bases, with 8 bases remaining between them. CDR1 is SGHRS and CDR2 is YFSETQ in the germline V gene. In DNA, the CDR3 is TGCGCCAGCAGCGGCGAGGGCTATGGCTACACCTTC. It is translated as CASSGEGYGYTF.

The genes are TRBV5-1 and TRBJ2-2; D uncertain. Germline V lookup: CDR1 SGHRS, CDR2 YFSETQ. V was clipped by 4 bases and J by 3 bases, with 13 bases between them. The CDR3 loop spans 15 amino acids. The CDR3 protein is CASSVLGEYTGELFF. The CDR3, as DNA: TGCGCCAGCAGCGTTCTAGGCGAATACACCGGGGAGCTGTTTTTT.

The chain couples TRBV5-1 to TRBJ1-1; D possibly corresponds to TRBD1 (5 bases). This CDR3 spans 14 amino acids. V dropped 2 bases and J dropped 3 bases, with 11 bases sitting between them. The germline V gene encodes CDR1 SGHRS and CDR2 YFSETQ. CDR3 protein: CASSLGAADTEAFF. CDR3 coding DNA: TGCGCCAGCAGCTTAGGGGCGGCGGACACTGAAGCTTTCTTT.

The chain combines TRBV12-3 or TRBV12-4 with TRBJ1-1; D call uncertain. This CDR3 has 14 residues. Trimming removed 7 bases from V and 5 bases from J, with 17 bases in between. CDR3 amino acids: CASTLQSGRTEAFF. CDR3 nucleotide sequence: TGTGCCAGCACCCTTCAATCGGGTCGGACTGAAGCTTTCTTT.

This clonotype was detected a few times. This chain connects TRBV28 to TRBJ2-7; TRBD1 or TRBD2 may be the D gene (6 bases each). CDR3 length equals 14 residues. Germline V lookup: CDR1 MDHEN, CDR2 SYDVKM. The germline V and J ends were trimmed by 6 bases and 5 bases, with 17 bases remaining between them. The CDR3 loop reads CASRLYREDDEQYF. Here the CDR3 DNA reads TGTGCCAGCAGGCTGTACAGGGAGGATGACGAGCAGTACTTC.

This clonotype was counted a few times. The CDR3 sequence is CSGQQTKAYEQYF. In nucleotides, the CDR3 is TGCAGTGGCCAGCAAACCAAAGCCTACGAGCAGTACTTC. V usage is TRBV20-1 and J usage is TRBJ2-7; D unclear. V lost 7 bases and J 2 bases, leaving 15 bases between the germline ends. There are 13 residues in the CDR3. From germline, CDR1 is DFQATT and CDR2 SNEGSKA (reference sequence).

In this sample, this clonotype turned up a few times. The chain uses TRBV20-1 and TRBJ2-5; TRBD2 aligns across 8 bases. From germline, CDR1 is DFQATT and CDR2 SNEGSKA (reference sequence). The CDR3 spans 13 residues. V dropped 5 bases and J dropped 3; count of bases not matched to a gene: 5. CDR3 sequence: CSARGAGEETQYF. CDR3 coding DNA: TGCAGTGCTCGCGGAGCGGGAGAAGAGACCCAGTACTTC.

The rearrangement joins TRBV5-6 to TRBJ2-7; the D is unclear. Germline lookup yields CDR1 SGHDT and CDR2 YYEEEE. This CDR3 comprises 13 residues. V was clipped by 1 base and J by 5 bases, with 10 bases between them. The CDR3 is CASSLSGRDEQYV. The DNA of the CDR3 is TGTGCCAGCAGCTTGTCTGGGCGCGACGAGCAGTACGTC.

This clonotype was recorded a few times. This chain links TRBV5-1 with TRBJ2-3, with D possibly being TRBD1 (5 bases). Trimming took off 1 base at V and 3 bases at J, with 12 bases between the two ends. CDR1 and CDR2 (germline): SGHRS, YFSETQ. The CDR3 has 15 residues. Here the CDR3 reads CASSLSGARTDTQYF. CDR3 nucleotide sequence: TGCGCCAGCAGCTTGAGTGGGGCGAGGACAGATACGCAGTATTTT.

V and J are TRBV20-1 and TRBJ1-5, with D unresolved. This CDR3 is built from 16 residues. Germline CDR1 reads DFQATT; CDR2 reads SNEGSKA (reference sequence). V gave up 3 bases and J gave up 6 bases, with 21 bases separating them. The CDR3 loop is CSASMVGVGRAQPQHF. The CDR3 DNA follows: TGCAGTGCTAGTATGGTGGGCGTGGGTCGGGCTCAGCCCCAGCATTTT.

This chain connects TRBV5-1 to TRBJ2-3; 8 bases align to TRBD1. This CDR3 spans 15 amino acids. Trimming removed 0 bases from V and 4 bases from J; junction bases left unmatched: 4. Germline CDR1 SGHRS, CDR2 YFSETQ. The CDR3 protein is CASSLGDRGSDTQYF. In DNA form, the CDR3 reads TGCGCCAGCAGCTTGGGAGACAGGGGTTCAGATACGCAGTATTTT.

The genes are TRBV29-1 and TRBJ1-1; 8 nucleotides agree with TRBD1. J gave up 1 base and V 6 bases, and 4 bases lay outside the gene matches. Germline values: CDR1 SQVTM, CDR2 ANQGSEA. CDR3 length equals 13 residues. The CDR3 spells CSVWTGTNTEAFF. For the CDR3, the DNA is TGCAGCGTGTGGACAGGGACGAACACTGAAGCTTTCTTT.

The table lists this clonotype with a few counts. This rearrangement joins TRBV4-1 to TRBJ2-3, with 8 bases fitting TRBD2. CDR1 is MGHRA and CDR2 is YSYEKL in the germline V gene. The CDR3 sequence is 17 residues long. V gave up 0 bases and J gave up 6 bases; unmatched junction bases: 11. The CDR3 here is CASSQDMAGGPQDTQYF. For the CDR3, the DNA is TGCGCCAGCAGCCAAGATATGGCGGGAGGCCCTCAGGATACGCAGTATTTT.

This clonotype appeared a few times. The V gene is TRBV12-3 or TRBV12-4, the J gene TRBJ1-1, with D perhaps TRBD1 (6 bases). Trimming pared 2 bases from V and 0 bases from J, leaving 13 bases between. This CDR3 contains 16 residues. CDR3 sequence: CASSLRRGALNTEAFF. CDR3 sequence (DNA): TGTGCCAGCAGTTTACGACGGGGGGCGTTGAACACTGAAGCTTTCTTT.

A few counts support this clonotype. The chain combines TRBV5-1 with TRBJ2-6; D possibly corresponds to TRBD1 (5 bases). Germline CDR1 is SGHRS and CDR2 is YFSETQ. This CDR3 spans 16 amino acids. Trimming pared 6 bases from V and 2 bases from J, leaving 15 bases between. This chain's CDR3 is CASTQGLGAGANVLTF. CDR3 DNA sequence: TGCGCCAGCACCCAGGGTTTAGGGGCTGGGGCCAACGTCCTGACTTTC.

V usage is TRBV19 and J usage is TRBJ1-4; a possible D gene is TRBD1 (5 bases). Trimming pared 6 bases from V and 8 bases from J, leaving 25 bases between. Per germline, CDR1 LNHDA and CDR2 SQIVND (reference sequence). The CDR3 covers 17 residues. CDR3 sequence reads: CASSRRAQGSPEEKLFF. CDR3 nucleotide sequence: TGTGCCAGTAGCAGAAGAGCGCAGGGATCCCCGGAAGAAAAACTGTTTTTT. The complete variable domain, with remaining parts taken from reference TRBV19 and TRBJ1-4, reads DGGITQSPKYLFRKEGQNVTLSCEQNLNHDAMYWYRQDPGQGLRLIYYSQIVNDFQKGDIAEGYSVSREKKESFPLTVTSAQKNPTAFYLCASSRRAQGSPEEKLFFGSGTQLSVL.

This chain uses TRBV20-1 with TRBJ2-4; no definite D call. The CDR3 contains 13 residues. The germline CDR1 and CDR2 sequences are DFQATT and SNEGSKA (reference sequence). V lost 6 bases to trimming and J lost 0 bases, with 9 bases between them. The CDR3 nucleotides read TGCAGTGCCCTACTTCTAGCCAAAAACATTCAGTACTTC. It translates to CSALLLAKNIQYF.

Regarding this clonotype: A read error may account for a junction end that differs from germline. This chain joins TRBV27 and TRBJ2-7, with D possibly matching TRBD2 (5 bases). In germline, CDR1 is MNHEY, CDR2 SMNVEV (reference sequence). This CDR3 spans 15 amino acids. CDR3 region: CASSLLGGGSYEQYF. In DNA, the CDR3 is TGTGCCAGCAGCTTATTAGGCGGCGGGTCCTACGAGCAGTACTTC.

The table lists this clonotype with a few counts. This chain links TRBV7-2 with TRBJ2-7; 7 nucleotides agree with TRBD2. Germline trimming cut 1 base from V and 6 bases from J; bases unmatched to any gene: 9. Looked up from germline, CDR1 is SGHTA and CDR2 is FQGNSA. The CDR3 is 15 residues long. The DNA of the CDR3 is TGTGCCAGCAGCTTAGTTTCTGGACTAGTTGGCGAGCAGTACTTC. This translates into CASSLVSGLVGEQYF. Looking up the rest from reference TRBV7-2 and TRBJ2-7 gives the full variable domain: GAGVSQSPSNKVTEKGKDVELRCDPISGHTALYWYRQSLGQGLEFLIYFQGNSAPDKSGLPSDRFSAERTGGSVSTLTIQRTQQEDSAVYLCASSLVSGLVGEQYFGPGTRLTVT.

The rearrangement links TRBV15 to TRBJ2-1; 7 bases fit TRBD1. The CDR3 totals 15 residues. CDR1 and CDR2 (germline): LNHNV, YYDKDF (reference sequence). J lost 10 bases, V lost 4 bases, and 13 bases had no gene match. CDR3 in DNA: TGTGCCACCAGCACCTCGGACAGGTTTCTTCGGGAGCAGTTCTTC. Amino acid sequence: CATSTSDRFLREQFF.

This clonotype has ten or more counts. This sequence joins TRBV12-3 or TRBV12-4 and TRBJ2-3, with 7 bases aligning to TRBD2. With V trimmed by 5 bases and J by 5 bases, 4 bases remained unmatched. This CDR3 has 13 residues. CDR3 coding DNA: TGTGCCAGCAGTCCCACGGGAGGAGATACGCAGTATTTT. Residues: CASSPTGGDTQYF.

V is TRBV5-6 and J is TRBJ1-2, with D uncertain. Germline V gene data show CDR1 as SGHDT and CDR2 as YYEEEE. The CDR3 has 14 residues. The V and J ends lost 0 bases and 3 bases respectively, with 9 bases between them. This chain's CDR3 is CASSLATWDYGYTF. The DNA of the CDR3 is TGTGCCAGCAGCTTGGCCACTTGGGACTATGGCTACACCTTC.

The chain employs TRBV13 and TRBJ2-7, with TRBD1 identical over 9 bases. V lost 4 bases, J lost 4 bases, and 8 bases stayed unmatched. The length of the CDR3 is 15 residues. Germline values: CDR1 PRHDT, CDR2 FYEKMQ (reference sequence). The CDR3 region has the DNA TGTGCCAGCAGCTCCCCCGGACAGGGGAATTACGAGCAGTACGTC. Its translation: CASSSPGQGNYEQYV.

V usage is TRBV20-1 and J usage is TRBJ2-2; the match to TRBD2 covers 7 bases. CDR3 length: 14 amino acids. V was clipped by 3 bases and J by 7 bases; unmatched bases: 8. The V gene's germline CDR1 is DFQATT and CDR2 SNEGSKA (reference sequence). CDR3 DNA sequence: TGCAGTGCTAGTCGGACCGCGGGGGTCGGGGAGCTGTTTTTT. The encoded protein is CSASRTAGVGELFF.

The J gene is TRBJ2-1, the V gene TRBV7-2; D call uncertain. The germline CDR1 and CDR2 sequences are SGHTA and FQGNSA. The CDR3 is 13 amino acids. V was clipped by 2 bases and J by 5 bases, with 7 bases between them. CDR3 sequence reads: CASSLPVHNEQFF. CDR3 sequence (DNA): TGTGCCAGCAGCTTACCAGTCCACAATGAGCAGTTCTTC.